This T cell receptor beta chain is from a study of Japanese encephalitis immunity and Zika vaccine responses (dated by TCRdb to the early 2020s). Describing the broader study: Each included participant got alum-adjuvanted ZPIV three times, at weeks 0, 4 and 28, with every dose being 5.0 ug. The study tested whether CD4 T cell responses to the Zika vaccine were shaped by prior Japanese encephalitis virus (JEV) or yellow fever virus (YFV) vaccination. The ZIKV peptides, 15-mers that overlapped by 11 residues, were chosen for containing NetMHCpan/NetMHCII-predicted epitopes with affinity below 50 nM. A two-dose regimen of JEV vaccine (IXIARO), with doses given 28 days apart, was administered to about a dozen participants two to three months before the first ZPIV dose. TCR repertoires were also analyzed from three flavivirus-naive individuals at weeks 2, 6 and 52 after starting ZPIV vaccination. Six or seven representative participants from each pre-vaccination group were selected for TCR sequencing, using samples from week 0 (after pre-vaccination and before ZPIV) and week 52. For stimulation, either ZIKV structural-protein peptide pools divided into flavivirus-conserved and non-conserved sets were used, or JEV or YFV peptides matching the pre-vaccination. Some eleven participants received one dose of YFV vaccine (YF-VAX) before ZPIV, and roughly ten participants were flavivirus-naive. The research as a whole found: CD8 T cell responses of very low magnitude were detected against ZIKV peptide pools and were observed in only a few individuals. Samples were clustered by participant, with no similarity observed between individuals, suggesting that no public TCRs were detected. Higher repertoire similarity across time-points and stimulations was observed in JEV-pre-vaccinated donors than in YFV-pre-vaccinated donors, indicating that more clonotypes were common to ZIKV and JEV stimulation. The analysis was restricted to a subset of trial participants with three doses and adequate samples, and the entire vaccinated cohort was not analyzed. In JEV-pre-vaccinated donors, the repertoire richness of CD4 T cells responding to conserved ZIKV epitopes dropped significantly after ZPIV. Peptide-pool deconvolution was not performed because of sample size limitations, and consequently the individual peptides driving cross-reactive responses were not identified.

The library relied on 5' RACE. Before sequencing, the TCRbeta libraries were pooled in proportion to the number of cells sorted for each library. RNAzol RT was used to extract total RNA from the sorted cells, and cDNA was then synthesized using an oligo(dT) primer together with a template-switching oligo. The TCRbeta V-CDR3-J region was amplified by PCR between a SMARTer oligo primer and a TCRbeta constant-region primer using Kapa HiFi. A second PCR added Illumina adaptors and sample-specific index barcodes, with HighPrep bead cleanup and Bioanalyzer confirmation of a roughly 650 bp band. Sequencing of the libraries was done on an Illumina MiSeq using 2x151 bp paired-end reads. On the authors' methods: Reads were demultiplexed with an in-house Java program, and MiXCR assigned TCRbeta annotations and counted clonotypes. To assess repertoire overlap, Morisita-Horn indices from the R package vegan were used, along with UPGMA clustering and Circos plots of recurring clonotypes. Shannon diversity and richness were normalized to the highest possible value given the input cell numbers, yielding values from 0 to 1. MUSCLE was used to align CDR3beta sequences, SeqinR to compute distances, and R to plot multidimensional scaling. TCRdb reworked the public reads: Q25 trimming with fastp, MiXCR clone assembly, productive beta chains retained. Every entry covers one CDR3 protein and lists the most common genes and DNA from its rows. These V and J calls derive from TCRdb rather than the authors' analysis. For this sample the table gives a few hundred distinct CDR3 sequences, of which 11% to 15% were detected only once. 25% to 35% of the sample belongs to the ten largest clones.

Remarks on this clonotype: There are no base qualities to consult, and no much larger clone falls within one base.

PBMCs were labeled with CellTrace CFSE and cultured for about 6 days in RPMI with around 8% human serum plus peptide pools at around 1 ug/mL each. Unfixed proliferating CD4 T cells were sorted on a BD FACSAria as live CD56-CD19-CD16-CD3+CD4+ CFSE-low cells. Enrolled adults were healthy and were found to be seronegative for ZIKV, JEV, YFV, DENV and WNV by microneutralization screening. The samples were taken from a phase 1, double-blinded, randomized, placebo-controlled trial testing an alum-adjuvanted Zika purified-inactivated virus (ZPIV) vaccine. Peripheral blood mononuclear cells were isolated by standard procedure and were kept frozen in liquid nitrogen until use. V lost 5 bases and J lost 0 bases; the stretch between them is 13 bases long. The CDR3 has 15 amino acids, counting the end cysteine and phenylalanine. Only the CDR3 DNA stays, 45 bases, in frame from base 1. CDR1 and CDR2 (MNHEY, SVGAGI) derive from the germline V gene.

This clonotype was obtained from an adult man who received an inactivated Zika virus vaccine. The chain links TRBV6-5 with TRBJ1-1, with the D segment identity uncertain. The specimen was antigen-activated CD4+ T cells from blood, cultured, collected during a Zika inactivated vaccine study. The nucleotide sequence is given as TGTGCCAGCAGTCCGCCCGCAGCTTTGAACACTGAAGCTTTCTTT. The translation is CASSPPAALNTEAFF.